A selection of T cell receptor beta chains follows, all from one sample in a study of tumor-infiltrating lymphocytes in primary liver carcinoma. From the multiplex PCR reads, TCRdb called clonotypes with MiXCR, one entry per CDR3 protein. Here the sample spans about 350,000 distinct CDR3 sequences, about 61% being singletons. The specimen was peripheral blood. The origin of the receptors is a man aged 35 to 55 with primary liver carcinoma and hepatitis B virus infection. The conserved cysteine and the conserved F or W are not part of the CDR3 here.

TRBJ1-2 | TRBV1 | TSSQASGYT
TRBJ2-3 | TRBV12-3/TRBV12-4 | ASRAERVGRTDAQY
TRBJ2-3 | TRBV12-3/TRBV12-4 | ASSKNKGRTDTQY
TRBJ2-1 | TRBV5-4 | ASSSPLDEQF
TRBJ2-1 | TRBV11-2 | ARSEWNNEQF
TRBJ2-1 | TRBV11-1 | GSSRRLDSRYNEQF
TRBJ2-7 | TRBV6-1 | ASSAVTGASYEQY
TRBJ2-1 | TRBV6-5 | ASMLSGTNNEQF
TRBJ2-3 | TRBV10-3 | VIRGGIGSDTQY
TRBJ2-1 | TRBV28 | ASNSIWTGRPYNEQF
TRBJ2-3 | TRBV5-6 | ASSLWYRAVTDTQY
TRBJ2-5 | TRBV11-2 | ASSLEWTSRQETQY
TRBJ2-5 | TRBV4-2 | ASNQNGPEALGRQETQY
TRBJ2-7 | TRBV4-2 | ASSQEWLAGGGRRSSYEQY
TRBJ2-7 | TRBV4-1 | ANSNQGAVDEQY
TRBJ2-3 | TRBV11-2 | ASSWTVDIPSGGITDTQY
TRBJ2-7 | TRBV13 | ASSWLLGHEQY
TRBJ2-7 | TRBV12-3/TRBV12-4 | ASSSKGGRMRPWERY
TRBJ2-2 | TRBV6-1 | ASRAGTGLHGELF
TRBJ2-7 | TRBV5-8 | ASTLGTGSFYEQY
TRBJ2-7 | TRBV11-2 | ASIPVARGSYEQY
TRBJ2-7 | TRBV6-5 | ASSSPVGGVEQY
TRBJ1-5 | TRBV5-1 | ASSLITQGAYPHSNQPQH
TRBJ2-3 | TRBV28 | ASSLGQGSDTQY
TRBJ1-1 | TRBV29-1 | SVEDWKPMNTEAF
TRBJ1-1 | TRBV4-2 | VSSQGHIGVTEAF
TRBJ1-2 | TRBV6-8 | ASSLRSGQPTYGYI
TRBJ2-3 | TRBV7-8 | ASNSSYGTDTQY
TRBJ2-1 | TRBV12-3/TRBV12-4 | ASNLKGGGEHF
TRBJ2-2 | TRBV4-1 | ASNILERPGQGNTGELF
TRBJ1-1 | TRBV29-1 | SADPSSSEAF
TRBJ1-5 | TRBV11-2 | ASSPSGGKQPQH
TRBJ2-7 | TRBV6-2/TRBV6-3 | ASSRLETYEQY
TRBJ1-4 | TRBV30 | AWSVRQGATNEKLF
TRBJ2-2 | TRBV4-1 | ASSRTSGRWTGELF
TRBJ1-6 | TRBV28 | ASSLRGVQGNSPLH
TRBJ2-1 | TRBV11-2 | ASSQQLAGAHLYNEQF
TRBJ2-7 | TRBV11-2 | ASSFAVTRGYEQY
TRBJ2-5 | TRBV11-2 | ASSLSRVRETQH
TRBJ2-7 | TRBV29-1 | SVESRGRDEQY
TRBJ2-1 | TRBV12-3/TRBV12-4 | ASSLVGGNEQF
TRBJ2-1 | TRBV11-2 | ASSPGADEQF
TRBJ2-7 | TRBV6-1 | ASSVLVGLAGWYEQY
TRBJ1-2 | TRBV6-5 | ASTRGTEASWYGYT
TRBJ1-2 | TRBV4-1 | ASSQDHTVENYGYT
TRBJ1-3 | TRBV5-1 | ASSLETTGAGNTIY
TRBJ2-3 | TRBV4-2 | ASSQDSGGSANTQY
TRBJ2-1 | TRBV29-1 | SVERGHAYNEQF
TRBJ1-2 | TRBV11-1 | ASSSSLNSIDYT
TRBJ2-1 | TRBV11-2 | ASSSGSRTSGF
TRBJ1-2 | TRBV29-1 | STSWGDTYGYT
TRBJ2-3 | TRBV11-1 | TSSPARGADTQY
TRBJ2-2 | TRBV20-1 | SARVARGTGELF